Shown below are 28 T cell receptor beta chains from a single sample sequenced in a study of early T cells in non-severe SARS-CoV-2 infection. TCRdb redid the calling of the 5' RACE reads with MiXCR, one entry per CDR3 protein. The sample consists of about 60,000 distinct CDR3 sequences, 5.6% of them appearing once. Sequenced sample: whole blood. The receptor set was obtained from an adult who was a healthcare worker with PCR-confirmed SARS-CoV-2 infection or an uninfected control (not recorded which).

The genes are TRBV5-6 and TRBJ1-4; 9 bases align to TRBD1. Losses at the gene ends were 2 bases for V and 8 bases for J; bases not matched to a gene: 4. Germline CDR1 and CDR2: SGHDT and YYEEEE. This CDR3 is 14 amino acids long. In DNA form, the CDR3 reads TGTGCCAGCAGCTTACAGGGGGCGCCCGAAAAACTGTTTTTT. As protein: CASSLQGAPEKLFF.

This clonotype was counted ten times or more. V is TRBV30 and J is TRBJ2-3; D unresolved. CDR3 size: 12 residues. Trimming stripped 7 bases from V and 4 bases from J, with 12 bases between. CDR1 and CDR2 from the germline V gene are GTSNPN and SVGIG (reference sequence). The CDR3 region has the DNA TGTGCCTTGGAACCCGTCGCAGATACGCAGTATTTT. This sequence encodes CALEPVADTQYF. The whole variable domain, remainder taken from reference TRBV30 and TRBJ2-3, is SQTIHQWPATLVQPVGSPLSLECTVEGTSNPNLYWYRQAAGRGLQLLFYSVGIGQISSEVPQNLSASRPQDRQFILSSKKLLLSDSGFYLCALEPVADTQYFGPGTRLTVL.

This clonotype turned up a few times. The CDR3 is CASSSPSTDTQYF. CDR3 bases: TGTGCCAGCTCCTCCCCGTCCACAGATACGCAGTATTTT. V is TRBV18 and J is TRBJ2-3; D gene unclear. Germline-derived CDR1 and CDR2 are KGHSH and LQKENI. The CDR3 consists of 13 residues. Trimming pared 6 bases from V and 2 bases from J, leaving 9 bases between.

This clonotype was seen many times. V gene TRBV29-1 combines with J gene TRBJ1-2; D unresolved. The germline V gene encodes CDR1 SQVTM and CDR2 ANQGSEA. The CDR3 is 10 residues long. Trimming removed 4 bases at V and 6 bases at J, with 6 bases between. DNA for the CDR3: TGCAGCGTTGCTGGGCATGGCTACACCTTC. This encodes CSVAGHGYTF.

In its sample, this clonotype is medium-sized. The V and J genes are TRBV20-1 and TRBJ2-1; D remains unclear. The CDR3 is 14 residues long. Germline CDR1 and CDR2: DFQATT and SNEGSKA (reference sequence). V lost 6 bases and J lost 6, with 18 bases in between. CDR3 in amino acids: CSAPNRVYGNEQFF. CDR3 nucleotides: TGCAGTGCACCTAACCGGGTCTACGGCAATGAGCAGTTCTTC.

This chain links TRBV7-2 with TRBJ2-3; 9 nucleotides line up with TRBD2. CDR3 size: 16 residues. With 0 bases clipped from V and 5 bases from J, the junction kept 6 bases outside the gene matches. Germline V gives CDR1 SGHTA, CDR2 FQGNSA. The CDR3 protein is CASSLAIGLAQDTQYF. The CDR3 region has the DNA TGTGCCAGCAGCTTAGCCATAGGACTAGCGCAAGATACGCAGTATTTT.

This clonotype came up many times. The rearrangement uses TRBV20-1 and TRBJ2-7; 9 bases are a match to TRBD2. Germline-derived CDR1 and CDR2 are DFQATT and SNEGSKA (reference sequence). Trimming at V came to 5 bases and at J to 0 bases, leaving 8 bases not matched to a gene. The CDR3 contains 15 residues. The CDR3 DNA reads as TGCAGTGCTGGCCTAGCGGGGAGGAGCTCCTACGAGCAGTACTTC. It codes for CSAGLAGRSSYEQYF.

This clonotype was counted only a few times. J is TRBJ2-3 and V is TRBV9; 8 nucleotides agree with TRBD1. Per germline, CDR1 SGDLS and CDR2 YYNGEE. This CDR3 is built from 16 residues. The J segment lost 2 bases and the V segment lost 0 bases, leaving 5 bases of the junction unmatched. CDR3 sequence reads: CASSVAGGRTTDTQYF. CDR3 DNA sequence: TGTGCCAGCAGCGTAGCAGGGGGCCGTACCACAGATACGCAGTATTTT.

This clonotype has at least ten counts. The chain is built from TRBV29-1 and TRBJ2-3, with no clear D. Per germline, CDR1 SQVTM and CDR2 ANQGSEA. The germline V and J ends were trimmed by 4 bases and 1 base, with 12 bases remaining between them. The CDR3 contains 14 residues. The CDR3 coding sequence is TGCAGCGTTGCCCCCGAGGTGGGCACAGATACGCAGTATTTT. Translating it yields CSVAPEVGTDTQYF.

This clonotype came up many times. The chain uses TRBV27 and TRBJ2-3; possibly TRBD1 or TRBD2 for D (5 bases each). Germline CDR1 reads MNHEY; CDR2 reads SMNVEV (reference sequence). With 0 bases removed from V and 9 bases from J, the gap between germline ends came to 16 bases. This CDR3 has 15 amino acids. CDR3 in amino acids: CASSLSGGFKGTQYF. CDR3 nucleotide sequence: TGTGCCAGCAGTTTATCGGGCGGGTTCAAGGGGACGCAGTATTTT.

The sample holds a few counts of this clonotype. The rearrangement joins TRBV19 to TRBJ1-1; 9 bases align to TRBD1. CDR1 LNHDA and CDR2 SQIVND come from the germline V gene (reference sequence). This CDR3 is 13 amino acids long. J gave up 6 bases and V 5 bases, and 4 bases lay outside the gene matches. The CDR3 loop is CASSGQGSAEAFF. CDR3 DNA: TGTGCCAGTAGTGGACAGGGGAGCGCTGAAGCTTTCTTT.

In this sample, this clonotype turned up many times. CDR3 sequence (DNA): TGCGCCAGCAGCTTGGCCCCGGGAGCTAACTATGGCTACACCTTC. Its translation is CASSLAPGANYGYTF. The chain uses TRBV5-1 and TRBJ1-2, with no clear D. Germline CDR1 and CDR2: SGHRS and YFSETQ. V gave up 0 bases and J gave up 0 bases, with 9 bases separating them. There are 15 residues in the CDR3.

This clonotype was observed a few times. This chain uses TRBV20-1 with TRBJ1-5, with D possibly TRBD1 on 5 matching bases. This CDR3 has 15 residues. The germline gives CDR1 DFQATT, CDR2 SNEGSKA (reference sequence). Trimming shortened V by 3 bases and J by 3 bases, and 15 bases separated the two germline ends. The DNA of the CDR3 is TGCAGTGCTAGGGGCGCGGGGGTGGCCAATCAGCCCCAGCATTTT. This codes for CSARGAGVANQPQHF.

This clonotype was observed a handful of times. In DNA, the CDR3 is TGTGCCAGCAGTGCGGCGGGGAGCTCCTACAATGAGCAGTTCTTC. This codes for CASSAAGSSYNEQFF. The chain recombines TRBV25-1 with TRBJ2-1, with D perhaps matching TRBD2 (6 bases). The germline gives CDR1 MGHDK, CDR2 SYGVNS. The length of the CDR3 is 15 residues. V gave up 4 bases and J gave up 0 bases, with 10 bases separating them.

This clonotype occurred a few times. This chain links TRBV12-5 with TRBJ1-5, with a tentative D call TRBD1 (6 bases). The germline CDR1 and CDR2 sequences are LGHNT and FRNRAP. The CDR3 is made up of 17 amino acids. Trimming took 2 bases from V and 4 from J, leaving 18 bases between them. In DNA, the CDR3 is TGTGCTAGTGGTTTGACCGTGGGGGCGGTTAATAATCAGCCCCAGCATTTT. Its translation is CASGLTVGAVNNQPQHF.

The rearrangement links TRBV6-1 to TRBJ2-7; D might be TRBD1 or TRBD2, each matching 5 bases. CDR1 and CDR2 from the germline V gene are MNHNS and SASEGT. The CDR3 runs 15 residues. The V end lost 5 bases, the J end lost 2 bases, and 16 bases lay between the germline ends. The chain's CDR3 is CASSIIRDPAYEQYF. The CDR3 DNA follows: TGTGCCAGCAGTATTATTCGGGACCCCGCCTACGAGCAGTACTTC.

The sample holds many counts of this clonotype. V gene TRBV7-2 combines with J gene TRBJ1-2, with 7 nucleotides matching TRBD1. The CDR3 consists of 16 residues. The germline gives CDR1 SGHTA, CDR2 FQGNSA. The J segment lost 3 bases and the V segment lost 5 bases, leaving 12 bases of the junction unmatched. The CDR3 loop reads CASSPTTGAQHYGYTF. CDR3 nucleotides: TGTGCCAGCAGCCCCACTACAGGGGCGCAGCACTATGGCTACACCTTC. Full variable domain (missing parts from reference TRBV7-2 and TRBJ1-2): GAGVSQSPSNKVTEKGKDVELRCDPISGHTALYWYRQSLGQGLEFLIYFQGNSAPDKSGLPSDRFSAERTGGSVSTLTIQRTQQEDSAVYLCASSPTTGAQHYGYTFGSGTRLTVV.

This clonotype was observed at least ten times. The V gene is TRBV4-2, the J gene TRBJ2-1, with TRBD2 identical over 7 bases. CDR1 is LGHNA, CDR2 YNFKEQ, per germline. V lost 2 bases and J lost 6; bases outside the gene matches: 13. CDR3 length: 17 amino acids. CDR3 nucleotides: TGTGCCAGCAGCCAAAGGCCTGGGAGCGGGACTGGCAATGAGCAGTTCTTC. Its protein is CASSQRPGSGTGNEQFF.

This clonotype was detected many times. J is TRBJ1-5 and V is TRBV14; TRBD1 might be the D (6 bases). The CDR3 sequence is 17 residues long. The germline V and J ends were trimmed by 0 bases and 2 bases, with 14 bases remaining between them. From germline, CDR1 is SGHDN and CDR2 FVKESK. The CDR3 region has the DNA TGTGCCAGCAGCCAAGATTTGGGGGGGCCGGGCAATCAGCCCCAGCATTTT. Its translation: CASSQDLGGPGNQPQHF.

In its sample, this clonotype was seen many times. V gene TRBV4-3 combines with J gene TRBJ2-7; D gene unclear. The germline V gene has CDR1 LGHNA and CDR2 YSLEER. The CDR3 is 14 residues long. The germline V and J ends were trimmed by 0 bases and 9 bases, with 15 bases remaining between them. Here the CDR3 reads CASSQDGLSARQYF. CDR3 nucleotides: TGCGCCAGCAGCCAAGATGGTCTGTCTGCCCGGCAGTACTTC.

This clonotype occurred a few times. The chain carries TRBV4-1 and TRBJ2-3, with D tentatively TRBD2 (5 bases). Per the germline V gene, CDR1 is MGHRA and CDR2 is YSYEKL. CDR3 size: 16 residues. With 0 bases removed from V and 2 bases from J, the gap between germline ends came to 12 bases. The CDR3 loop is CASSQDDGVPTDTQYF. The DNA for the CDR3 is TGCGCCAGCAGCCAAGATGACGGGGTCCCCACAGATACGCAGTATTTT.

This chain uses TRBV7-3 with TRBJ2-1; 8 nucleotides match TRBD2. CDR1 and CDR2 from the germline V gene are SGHTA and FQGTGA. V trimming: 2 bases; J trimming: 15 bases; junction bases outside the gene matches: 12. This CDR3 comprises 14 residues. The CDR3, as DNA: TGTGCCAGCAGCTTACACGGGGGGGACACAATGCCGTTCTTC. As protein: CASSLHGGDTMPFF.

In its sample, this clonotype was seen many times. V usage is TRBV20-1 and J usage is TRBJ2-5; TRBD1 matches at 10 bases. V was pared by 1 base and J by 5 bases, with 10 bases of the junction left unmatched. There are 16 residues in the CDR3. The germline CDR1 and CDR2 sequences are DFQATT and SNEGSKA (reference sequence). The CDR3 region is CSARGGTGEFRETQYF. CDR3 nucleotides: TGCAGTGCTAGAGGGGGGACAGGGGAGTTTAGGGAGACCCAGTACTTC.

This clonotype was detected many times. This rearrangement joins TRBV5-6 to TRBJ1-4; D is uncertain. This CDR3 spans 14 amino acids. Trimming removed 5 bases at V and 7 bases at J, with 15 bases between. Germline values: CDR1 SGHDT, CDR2 YYEEEE. The CDR3 loop is CASSPEGGFEKLFF. Written as DNA, the CDR3 is TGTGCCAGCAGTCCCGAAGGCGGTTTTGAAAAACTGTTTTTT.

This clonotype was seen a handful of times. This sequence joins TRBV6-6 and TRBJ2-2, with 8 bases identical to TRBD1. There are 14 residues in the CDR3. V was pared by 6 bases and J by 5 bases, with 5 bases of the junction left unmatched. Germline loops: CDR1 MNHNY, CDR2 SVGAGI (reference sequence). CDR3 in amino acids: CASRRTGNTGELFF. The CDR3 DNA sequence: TGTGCCAGCAGGAGGACAGGGAATACCGGGGAGCTGTTTTTT.

This clonotype was counted ten times or more. The rearrangement uses TRBV4-1 and TRBJ2-5; 7 bases agree with TRBD1. V shed 0 bases, J shed 12 bases, and the junction held 13 bases outside the gene matches. Per the germline V gene, CDR1 is MGHRA and CDR2 is YSYEKL. CDR3 length: 15 amino acids. Here the CDR3 reads CASSQDLRAQGIKYF. The DNA for the CDR3 is TGCGCCAGCAGCCAAGATCTTCGAGCACAGGGGATAAAGTACTTC.

Regarding this clonotype: This sequence may be a read error, since a much larger clone differs from it by one base. The chain links TRBV3-1 to TRBJ2-2; D assignment may be TRBD1 or TRBD2 (5 bases each). The germline CDR1 and CDR2 sequences are LGHDT and YNNKEL (reference sequence). CDR3 length: 14 amino acids. Trimming shortened V by 3 bases and J by 5 bases, and 10 bases separated the two germline ends. CDR3 sequence: CASSHWDGTGELFF. The CDR3 nucleotides read TGTGCCAGCAGCCACTGGGACGGGACCGGGGAGCTGTTTTTT.

The chain carries TRBV7-9 and TRBJ2-1; D unclear. V was trimmed by 5 bases and J by 8 bases, leaving 10 bases between them. This CDR3 is 12 amino acids long. CDR1 is SEHNR and CDR2 is FQNEAQ in the germline V gene (reference sequence). The DNA for the CDR3 is TGTGCCAGCAGCCTCCCCTATTATGAGCAGTTCTTC. It translates to CASSLPYYEQFF. The variable domain in full, with the rest retrieved from reference TRBV7-9 and TRBJ2-1, is DTGVSQNPRHKITKRGQNVTFRCDPISEHNRLYWYRQTLGQGPEFLTYFQNEAQLEKSRLLSDRFSAERPKGSFSTLEIQRTEQGDSAMYLCASSLPYYEQFFGPGTRLTVL.